This T cell receptor (beta chain) comes out of a study of cytomegalovirus exposure and HLA in healthy donors (dated by TCRdb to between 2016 and 2019). About the investigation overall: According to an earlier analysis of around 600 of the donors, about 179 million T cells yielded some 120 million unique TCR beta sequences and around 280 Gb of sequence data. In the later analysis, no new phenotypic data were used to find candidate immune exposures; instead, reliance was placed on TCR beta sequences and their occurrence across donors. Using immunosequencing, the study profiled T cell repertoires from about 650 subjects and related those repertoires to cytomegalovirus serostatus. In a later genetic analysis, genome-wide SNP genotypes for about 65% of the roughly 700 donors were used, and that subset was treated as a discovery cohort. Of the roughly 400 genotyped donors, less than 90% were placed in the genetic ancestry cluster associated with self-reported Caucasian donors. To predict cytomegalovirus infection status, the study combined high-throughput TCR immunosequencing, statistical association of individual TCRs with disease status, and machine learning. Four or five DR-DQ haplotypes were handled as single units for association and clustering because linkage in the cohort was strong. Typing coverage varied by locus: roughly 620-640 donors for A, B, C, DRB1 and DQB1; more than 500 for DQA1; over 600 for DPA1; more than 450 for DPB1. The aim of the study was to test whether cataloging public T cell receptors could identify signatures of past pathogen exposure. Along with the roughly 700-subject first cohort, a separate validation cohort of over a hundred different subjects was used. Across around 400 genotyped donors of the cohort, an average of about 240,000 unique TCR beta nucleotide sequences per donor were sequenced, and roughly 20% of those sequences were non-productive. An early release that covered about 600 HLA-typed donors contained 300 to 350 gigabases of sequencing data and 80 million or so unique TCR sequences. Alongside the repertoire data, information on donor age, sex, ethnicity and CMV serostatus was compiled. An earlier analysis of a few hundred of the donors applied high-throughput TCR beta sequencing to assess whether each TCR beta V gene segment acted as functional or pseudogenic. Class I and class II HLA loci were covered by the typing at four-digit resolution. All discovery cohort repertoires had been generated using a single sequencing platform. A later analysis re-examined previously published TCR beta repertoires from more than 600 donors and added high-resolution HLA genotyping to investigate patterns of TCR occurrence. What the study reported, not specific to this receptor: Some IMGT-functional V segments, including TRBV6-2 and TRBV6-3, could not be told apart with the 87-base-pair reads, so those segments were excluded. It was suggested by the authors that the approach could potentially be generalized to other disease states and immunological phenotypes. In a later genetic analysis, fewer N-insertions in productive TCRs were reported among donors in an Asian-associated ancestry cluster than the roughly 640-donor mean. A total of 150 or so TCR beta chains were listed by the study as associated with cytomegalovirus. A later analysis found that HLA-associated TCR beta chains were more clonally expanded and had lower generation probabilities than equally common non-associated chains. HLA typing was unavailable for some donors at each locus, so association tests used only the typed subset. Several of the top co-occurrence clusters appeared to be linked to parvovirus B19, influenza, CMV and Epstein-Barr virus, according to a later analysis. Specific HLA alleles were associated with over 15,000 TCR beta sequences at a false discovery rate of 0.05 in a later analysis. Correlated functional status among segregating V segments might be attributable to linkage disequilibrium, but an unknown experimental factor could not be ruled out. Broadly in line with IMGT annotations, most TCR beta V segments showed up in productive rearrangements about 87% or about 30% of the time in an earlier analysis of around 550 of the donors. The only immune exposure information available for the cohort was CMV serostatus. When HLA alleles, especially DR and DQ, strongly co-occurred, TCR associations were difficult to assign to individual alleles. The sequencing pipeline was judged likely to have produced a cluster of highly shared sequence variants as a technical artifact. While some public TCRs were present in many individuals, most TCR sequences turned up only very rarely across donors. In a later analysis, TCR association rates were found to vary across HLA loci, with the most associated TCRs seen for DRB1 alleles and the fewest for HLA-C alleles. Because counts were too low, roughly 18 rarely observed V segments, including chromosome 9 orphons, were left out of the earlier analysis of approximately 500 of the donors. Sequencing depth was assumed to be roughly uniform across donors in the presence/absence analyses, though that assumption may not hold. In vitro tests confirmed that a few of the cytomegalovirus-associated TCR beta chains recognize cytomegalovirus antigens. A further reported finding was that TCR beta sequences accurately predicted the HLA-A and HLA-B alleles for most subjects in the first cohort. In a later analysis, most CMV-associated TCR beta chains were found to appear HLA-restricted, with HLA associations seemingly driven largely by CMV exposure. A later genetic analysis associated a missense DCLRE1C variant with V-gene and J-gene trimming of TCR beta chains, and an independent cohort replicated the association. In both the original and validation cohorts, the classifier was reported to diagnose cytomegalovirus status with high specificity and sensitivity. This cohort had only TCR beta chains sequenced, and the lack of alpha or paired-chain data limited which features could be detected.

Library generation was performed with the immunoSEQ multiplex PCR assay. For the multiplex PCR, a mixture combining 60 forward primers for TCR Vbeta segments and 13 reverse primers for TCR Jbeta segments was used. Amplification of the CDR3 region of rearranged TCR beta genes was performed with a multiplex PCR assay on genomic DNA. Amplified TCR beta libraries were sequenced as 87-base-pair reads on the Illumina HiSeq System. In the source study's methods: A later analysis counted about 82 million unique TCR beta chains across the 666 repertoires, and 10 million to 11 million of these chains were shared by at least two donors. Raw reads were error-corrected and collapsed into unique sequences by a nearest-neighbor algorithm in which closely related sequences were merged to remove PCR and sequencing errors. Alignment of CDR3 sequences to IMGT reference sequences was used to assign V, D and J gene segments. For a sequence to be retained, at least a six-nucleotide match to both a V gene segment and a J gene segment was required. Rearrangements were called productive when the CDR3 lacked stop codons and stayed in frame with V and J; all others were non-productive. Following IMGT convention, CDR3 was defined as the stretch from the second conserved V-encoded cysteine up to the conserved J-encoded phenylalanine. The earlier analysis of 587 of the donors excluded any sequence lacking an unambiguous match to a single V gene segment. An earlier analysis of some 500 of the donors classified V segments as functional when productive rearrangements were above 56.7% and as segregating when the standard deviation between donors was above 5%. A statistical classification framework was developed to diagnose cytomegalovirus status using the catalog of TCR beta chain sequences. In a later analysis, TCR nucleotide sequences were compared against IMGT/GENE-DB human TR gene sequences so that V and J genes could be assigned. A later analysis assigned CDR3 sequences and most-parsimonious VDJ recombination scenarios with the TCRdist pipeline. In a later analysis, each TCR beta chain was defined by its CDR3 amino acid sequence together with its V-gene family, and reads without a unique V-gene family were excluded. A later analysis removed several hundred highly shared, low-generation-probability nucleotide sequences to deal with suspected cross-contamination and a sequencing artifact. In a later analysis, a clonal expansion index for each public chain was calculated from normalized within-repertoire ranks of inferred template counts. A later analysis computed generation probabilities with a VDJ recombination model fitted to out-of-frame rearrangements, and checked the results against IGoR. Hypergeometric tests were used in a later analysis to score TCR-TCR, TCR-HLA and TCR-CMV co-occurrence, with a repertoire-size bias correction applied to the TCR pairs. In a later analysis, false discovery rates were estimated by permuting HLA or CMV assignments 20 times. In a later analysis, co-occurring TCRs were grouped with DBSCAN, and TCRdist sequence similarity was added when clustering was performed within HLA-allele-positive subsets. Repertoires with fewer than 30,000 or more than 120,000 public chains, plus five repertoires with anomalous nucleotide sharing, were excluded from co-occurrence clustering. In its TCRdb copy, this immuneACCESS table keeps in-frame sequences only and misses some clones. Where compared with another copy, unresolved V genes explain less than half of these, and the others have no known cause. Clone size and the V and J calls come from that table; the DNA yielded D and trimming. The table for this sample shows 200,000 or so clones. Roughly 0.74% of the sample lies in the top ten.

The germline V gene (reference sequence) gives CDR1 as DFQATT and CDR2 as SNEGSKA. V drops 3 bases and J drops 4 bases, leaving 6 bases in between. The CDR3 measures 11 amino acids from cysteine to phenylalanine. CDR3 DNA is the only sequence kept; it has 33 bases, read in frame from the first base. As to this clone: Its antigen has not been determined.

The cohort comprised 666 healthy bone marrow donors. All cohort members were sampled while nominally healthy, although unrecorded immune exposures were likely present. The donor tested CMV seronegative, placing the donor among the roughly 400 seronegative members of the cohort. A peripheral blood sample was provided by each donor, and peripheral blood mononuclear cells were used for TCR beta sequencing. Genomic DNA was extracted from the blood cell samples with the Qiagen DNeasy Blood Extraction Kit. The V and J genes are TRBV20-1 and TRBJ1-2; there is no confident call for the D gene. The specimen sequenced was PBMCs. The sequence came from a boy younger than 18 in good health and CMV-seronegative. The encoded CDR3 is CSASPVYGYTF. The nucleotide sequence reads as follows: TGCAGTGCTAGCCCCGTCTATGGCTACACCTTC.